The subject of this entry is one TCR beta chain. The table came from immunoSEQ multiplex PCR; TCRdb's copy has only in-frame clones and leaves some out. The sample records about 50,000 clones, 85% to 95% being singletons. The CDR3 has 12 residues. Germline CDR1 and CDR2: LGHNA and YSLEER. V gave up 1 base and J gave up 10 bases, with 5 bases separating them. This specimen belongs to a study of T cell changes during pregnancy in multiple sclerosis. Source: CD4+ T cells from peripheral blood mononuclear cells, taken in the third trimester of pregnancy. The chain carries TRBV4-3 and TRBJ1-6; D is uncertain. The receptor comes from a female donor with multiple sclerosis, enrolled in a pregnancy study. CDR3 bases: TGCGCCAGCAGCCAAGGCGGCTCACCCCTCCACTTT. Protein product: CASSQGGSPLHF.